The 22 T cell receptor beta chains reported below all come from one sample, sequenced in a study of cytomegalovirus exposure and HLA in healthy donors. The protocol was immunoSEQ multiplex PCR, while the TCRdb copy is restricted to in-frame clones and leaves out a portion. The sample yields 100,000 to 150,000 clones, 80% to 90% seen once. The sequenced material came from PBMCs. The receptors originated from a woman aged 18-35 years in good health and CMV-seronegative.

V and J are TRBV19 and TRBJ1-5; D remains ambiguous. V was trimmed by 7 bases and J by 3 bases, leaving 16 bases between them. Germline V CDR1 and CDR2: LNHDA, SQIVND (reference sequence). The CDR3 sequence is 15 residues long. In DNA, the CDR3 is TGTGCCAGTACCGCCGCCTGGCTCCTCAATCAGCCCCAGCATTTT. It yields the protein CASTAAWLLNQPQHF.

The rearrangement uses TRBV11-2 and TRBJ1-6; D gene unclear. V was trimmed by 1 base and J by 6 bases, leaving 4 bases between them. Germline CDR1 SGHAT, CDR2 FQNNGV. CDR3 length: 13 amino acids. For the CDR3, the DNA is TGTGCCAGCAGCTTAGGTCTTAATTCACCCCTCCACTTT. Translating it yields CASSLGLNSPLHF.

The chain carries TRBV27 and TRBJ1-1, with D possibly TRBD1 on 5 matching bases. V was pared by 1 base and J by 4 bases, with 16 bases between. CDR3 length: 16 residues. From germline, CDR1 is MNHEY and CDR2 SMNVEV (reference sequence). The CDR3 reads CASSLFVGRRGTEAFF. In DNA form, the CDR3 reads TGTGCCAGCAGTTTATTTGTAGGGCGAAGGGGCACTGAAGCTTTCTTT.

The chain is built from TRBV5-1 and TRBJ1-1; D is perhaps TRBD1 (5 bases). The CDR3 totals 16 residues. CDR1 and CDR2 from the germline V gene are SGHRS and YFSETQ. Trimming left V 0 bases short and J 0 bases short, with 12 bases between. CDR3: CASSLAGAGLNTEAFF. The CDR3 DNA sequence: TGCGCCAGCAGCTTGGCTGGGGCAGGCCTGAACACTGAAGCTTTCTTT.

The chain is built from TRBV11-3 and TRBJ2-7, with 11 bases identical to TRBD2. CDR1 is SGHNT and CDR2 is YENEEA in the germline V gene. This CDR3 is built from 16 residues. The trim removed 2 bases at V and 7 bases at J, leaving 10 bases unmatched. The CDR3 coding sequence is TGTGCCAGCAGCTTATTTATACTAGCGGGAGCAAGGGAGCAGTACTTC. Residues: CASSLFILAGAREQYF.

The chain carries TRBV27 and TRBJ2-1, with TRBD2 matching over 15 bases. This CDR3 has 15 residues. V dropped 4 bases and J dropped 7; count of bases not matched to a gene: 2. Per germline, CDR1 MNHEY and CDR2 SMNVEV (reference sequence). The CDR3 reads CASSSGTSGGNEQFF. The CDR3 DNA sequence: TGTGCCAGCAGTTCCGGGACTAGCGGGGGGAATGAGCAGTTCTTC.

The chain is built from TRBV28 and TRBJ2-5; TRBD2 matches at 10 bases. CDR1 is MDHEN, CDR2 SYDVKM, per germline. The CDR3 is 17 residues long. The V segment lost 0 bases and the J segment 3 bases; nucleotides outside the gene matches: 7. CDR3 coding DNA: TGTGCCAGCAGTTTATGGTCCAGCGGGGGGGGGAAAGAGACCCAGTACTTC. Its translation: CASSLWSSGGGKETQYF.

V is TRBV5-4 and J is TRBJ2-7, with 8 bases lining up with TRBD1. Germline V gene data show CDR1 as SGHNT and CDR2 as YYREEE (reference sequence). J was trimmed by 2 bases and V by 4 bases; bases with no gene match: 5. This CDR3 is built from 14 residues. The CDR3 DNA sequence: TGTGCCAGCAGCCGGGACAGGAAAGCCTACGAGCAGTACTTC. Its protein product is CASSRDRKAYEQYF.

This clone was seen a handful of times. The V gene is TRBV5-4, the J gene TRBJ1-2, with D possibly being TRBD1 (6 bases). V shed 0 bases and J shed 6 bases, with 6 bases lying between them. CDR1 and CDR2 (germline): SGHNT, YYREEE (reference sequence). The CDR3 totals 12 residues. This chain's CDR3 is CASSLGQDGYTF. As DNA, the CDR3 is TGTGCCAGCAGCTTGGGACAGGATGGCTACACCTTC. Combining the CDR3 with reference TRBV5-4 and TRBJ1-2 gives the whole variable domain ETGVTQSPTHLIKTRGQQVTLRCSSQSGHNTVSWYQQALGQGPQFIFQYYREEENGRGNFPPRFSGLQFPNYSSELNVNALELDDSALYLCASSLGQDGYTFGSGTRLTVV.

The chain carries TRBV27 and TRBJ1-1; TRBD1 aligns across 9 bases. CDR1 is MNHEY and CDR2 is SMNVEV in the germline V gene (reference sequence). CDR3 length: 15 amino acids. V lost 7 bases to trimming and J lost 2 bases; unmatched junction nucleotides: 8. In DNA, the CDR3 is TGTGCCAGCACCCGGACAGGGGACCGAAACACTGAAGCTTTCTTT. This translates into CASTRTGDRNTEAFF.

The V call is TRBV6-5, the J call TRBJ2-7, with 8 bases fitting TRBD2. The CDR3 spans 16 residues. Trimming took 2 bases from V and 3 from J; bases not matched to a gene: 9. Per germline, CDR1 MNHEY and CDR2 SVGAGI. CDR3 sequence (DNA): TGTGCCAGCAGTTACGATCAACTAGCGGAAGGCTACGAGCAGTACTTC. Translation gives CASSYDQLAEGYEQYF.

The chain recombines TRBV27 with TRBJ1-1; D remains unclear. Germline V gene data show CDR1 as MNHEY and CDR2 as SMNVEV (reference sequence). This CDR3 is 14 amino acids long. The germline V and J ends were trimmed by 5 bases and 2 bases, with 12 bases remaining between them. CDR3 in amino acids: CASSPGADNTEAFF. CDR3 DNA: TGTGCCAGCAGTCCCGGAGCAGACAACACTGAAGCTTTCTTT.

The genes are TRBV10-1 and TRBJ2-1; TRBD1 agrees at 8 bases. Trimming at V came to 4 bases and at J to 9 bases, leaving 17 bases not matched to a gene. CDR3 length equals 17 residues. Germline assignment: CDR1 WNHNN and CDR2 SYGVQD (reference sequence). The CDR3 protein is CASSGSKQGARDIEQFF. CDR3 nucleotide sequence: TGCGCCAGCAGTGGGAGTAAGCAGGGGGCAAGAGATATTGAGCAGTTCTTC.

This chain connects TRBV28 to TRBJ1-1; 7 positions agree with TRBD1. The CDR3 spans 15 residues. V shed 6 bases, J shed 4 bases, and the junction held 11 bases outside the gene matches. CDR1 is MDHEN, CDR2 SYDVKM, per germline. CDR3 in DNA: TGTGCCAGCAGCCAAAGGACAGGCGTGCCCACTGAAGCTTTCTTT. Translating it yields CASSQRTGVPTEAFF.

This chain links TRBV28 with TRBJ1-2, with 10 nucleotides matching TRBD1. Germline V gene lookup returns CDR1 MDHEN and CDR2 SYDVKM. Unmatched junction bases numbered 2, after V lost 4 bases and J lost 6 bases. The CDR3 is made up of 13 amino acids. The CDR3 here is CASSSGQGHGYTF. For the CDR3, the DNA is TGTGCCAGCAGTTCGGGACAGGGGCATGGCTACACCTTC.

The chain uses TRBV9 and TRBJ1-6; 9 nucleotides match TRBD1. Trimming took 5 bases from V and 0 from J; bases not matched to a gene: 6. Per the germline V gene, CDR1 is SGDLS and CDR2 is YYNGEE. This CDR3 has 17 amino acids. In DNA form, the CDR3 reads TGTGCCAGCAGTGCCGGGACAGGGAGCTCCTATAATTCACCCCTCCACTTT. Translation gives CASSAGTGSSYNSPLHF.

J is TRBJ2-3 and V is TRBV4-3; TRBD2 agrees at 7 bases. Germline CDR1 and CDR2: LGHNA and YSLEER. This CDR3 is 14 amino acids long. Germline trimming cut 6 bases from V and 1 base from J; bases unmatched to any gene: 4. The CDR3 loop reads CASSAGAGTDTQYF. Written as DNA, the CDR3 is TGCGCCAGCAGTGCGGGAGCGGGCACAGATACGCAGTATTTT.

This rearrangement joins TRBV30 to TRBJ1-5; 10 nucleotides align to TRBD1. After removal of 3 bases from V and 2 bases from J, the junction contained 1 base not matched to a gene. There are 14 residues in the CDR3. Germline V gene lookup returns CDR1 GTSNPN and CDR2 SVGIG (reference sequence). In DNA form, the CDR3 reads TGTGCCTGGAGCGGGACAGGGGGCAATCAGCCCCAGCATTTT. It is translated as CAWSGTGGNQPQHF.

This chain uses TRBV30 with TRBJ1-2; D perhaps matches TRBD1 (6 bases). The CDR3 is 14 residues long. Germline V gene sequence: CDR1 GTSNPN, CDR2 SVGIG (reference sequence). V was clipped by 0 bases and J by 4 bases, with 12 bases between them. The CDR3 DNA reads as TGTGCCTGGAGTGTGGGACACCTACTCTATGGCTACACCTTC. Translated, it gives CAWSVGHLLYGYTF. Full variable domain (outside the CDR3, taken from reference TRBV30 and TRBJ1-2): SQTIHQWPATLVQPVGSPLSLECTVEGTSNPNLYWYRQAAGRGLQLLFYSVGIGQISSEVPQNLSASRPQDRQFILSSKKLLLSDSGFYLCAWSVGHLLYGYTFGSGTRLTVV.

The chain links TRBV28 to TRBJ1-1; 7 nucleotides line up with TRBD1. Losses at the gene ends were 4 bases for V and 0 bases for J; bases not matched to a gene: 5. CDR1 is MDHEN and CDR2 is SYDVKM in the germline V gene. The CDR3 consists of 15 residues. CDR3 sequence: CASSSRTGLNTEAFF. CDR3 nucleotide sequence: TGTGCCAGCAGTTCAAGGACAGGATTGAACACTGAAGCTTTCTTT.

The chain has TRBV27 and TRBJ2-7; 10 positions agree with TRBD2. Germline CDR1 reads MNHEY; CDR2 reads SMNVEV (reference sequence). The V gene end was trimmed by 6 bases and the J gene end by 2 bases; junction bases not matched to a gene: 4. This CDR3 contains 14 residues. CDR3 in amino acids: CASRLAGDPYEQYF. The CDR3 nucleotides are TGTGCCAGCAGGCTAGCGGGAGACCCCTACGAGCAGTACTTC.

This clone came up once. The chain recombines TRBV19 with TRBJ1-1, with D perhaps matching TRBD1 (6 bases). The CDR3 totals 15 residues. Germline V gene lookup returns CDR1 LNHDA and CDR2 SQIVND (reference sequence). Trimming shortened V by 5 bases and J by 6 bases, and 19 bases separated the two germline ends. The CDR3 is CASSEFRGVGPEAFF. DNA for the CDR3: TGTGCCAGTAGTGAATTCAGGGGCGTAGGACCTGAAGCTTTCTTT.